This T cell receptor beta chain was profiled in a study of response to subunit inactivated influenza vaccine. CDR1 and CDR2 from the germline V gene are DFQATT and SNEGSKA (reference sequence). The junction had 2 bases not matched to a gene; V was cut back by 4 bases and J by 5 bases. This CDR3 region has 13 residues. This clonotype occurred a few times. What it binds is not known. Whole-study results and caveats: Each seasonal influenza vaccination recruits few new T cells, the authors suggested.

In TCRdb, the RT-PCR reads were re-called with MiXCR into one record per CDR3 protein. The sample yields 630,000 or so distinct CDR3 sequences, roughly 14% seen once. The source material was PBMCs from blood, sampled 11 to 12 days after vaccination. This chain connects TRBV20-1 to TRBJ1-4; 9 bases map to TRBD1. This TCR came from a man aged 50 to 60 who received an inactivated influenza vaccine. CDR3 in amino acids: CSATGTGNEKLFF. As DNA, the CDR3 is TGCAGTGCTACCGGGACAGGGAATGAAAAACTGTTTTTT.